These 2 T cell receptor beta chains came from one sample sequenced in a study of T cells in Graves' hyperthyroidism and ophthalmopathy. Amplification of TCR beta CDR3 regions was performed using RNA transcripts as template. When the TCR CDR3 underwent first-round RT-PCR, the HTBI primer set was used. TCRdb reprocessed the multiplex PCR reads via MiXCR and lists one record per CDR3 protein. The sample gives 550,000 to 650,000 distinct CDR3 sequences, approximately 15% of which show up once; 5% to 7% is in the top ten. The source material was blood. These receptors originate from a woman aged 25-40 years with Graves' hyperthyroidism that later progressed to Graves' ophthalmopathy.

In the case of this clonotype: This likely comes from a read error, as the CDR3 has no conserved phenylalanine or tryptophan at its end. The genes are TRBV7-3 and TRBJ2-7; the D gene is possibly TRBD2 (5 bases). Germline V lookup: CDR1 SGHTA, CDR2 FQGTGA. The V and J ends lost 2 bases and 3 bases respectively, with 14 bases between them. This CDR3 has 15 amino acids. CDR3 sequence: CASSLSRGHFYEQYS. The CDR3 DNA reads TGTGCCAGCAGCTTATCTAGAGGGCACTTCTACGAGCAGTACTCC.

This clonotype was seen ten or more times. This rearrangement joins TRBV7-8 to TRBJ2-1; D is undetermined. Between the trimmed V and J ends, which lost 3 bases and 0 bases, there was a span of 9 bases. The CDR3 runs 15 residues. Germline loops: CDR1 SGHVS, CDR2 FQNEAQ. DNA for the CDR3: TGTGCCAGCAGCTTCGACCTTAGCTCCTACAATGAGCAGTTCTTC. Its protein product is CASSFDLSSYNEQFF.